A selection of T cell receptor beta chains follows, all from one sample in a study of technical replicates of blood from a handful of donors. Libraries were prepared by immunoSEQ multiplex PCR; TCRdb keeps only in-frame clonotypes and omits some of them. Found here are some 80,000 clones, 85% to 95% of them singletons; the top ten hold 0.4% to 0.45%. Sequencing was done on a sample of T cells isolated from PBMCs. The receptors were gathered from a human donor in good health. The CDR3 runs from the conserved cysteine through the conserved F or W. Fields, in order: CDR3 protein, CDR3 DNA, V gene, J gene, D gene, clone size. D genes are given only for firm matches. Expanded clones get a size class; other rows say once, few or many, or leave the size out.

CASQGARREKLFF,TGTGCCAGCCAGGGGGCCCGGCGGGAAAAACTGTTTTTT,TRBV6-5,TRBJ1-4,TRBD1,.
CASSPPPYRSYNEQFF,TGTGCCAGCAGCCCCCCGCCCTATCGCTCCTACAATGAGCAGTTCTTC,TRBV7-3,TRBJ2-1,.,.
CASRPPGTTNEKLFF,TGTGCCAGCAGACCCCCAGGGACAACTAATGAAAAACTGTTTTTT,TRBV6-5,TRBJ1-4,.,.
CSAGAFYEQYF,TGCAGCGCAGGGGCCTTCTACGAGCAGTACTTC,TRBV29-1,TRBJ2-7,.,.
CASSLSPTLSDTQYF,TGTGCCAGCAGCTTATCACCGACACTTTCAGATACGCAGTATTTT,TRBV5-4,TRBJ2-3,.,.
CASSGDLYSGNTIYF,TGTGCCAGCTCAGGGGACTTATACTCTGGAAACACCATATATTTT,TRBV18,TRBJ1-3,.,.
CASSKGLGMNTEAFF,TGTGCCAGCAGCAAAGGTCTGGGCATGAACACTGAAGCTTTCTTT,TRBV21-1,TRBJ1-1,.,.
CASKGLGGTYEQYF,TGCGCCAGCAAGGGGCTGGGCGGGACCTACGAGCAGTACTTC,TRBV5-1,TRBJ2-7,.,.
CASSLMTGAHTEAFF,TGTGCCAGCAGCTTAATGACTGGCGCACACACTGAAGCTTTCTTT,TRBV7-6,TRBJ1-1,.,.
CASSLAGGYNEQFF,TGTGCCAGCAGCTTAGCGGGGGGCTACAATGAGCAGTTCTTC,TRBV7-3,TRBJ2-1,TRBD2,.
CTSSHQPDRERAGELFF,TGCACCAGCAGCCACCAACCGGACAGGGAGCGGGCCGGGGAGCTGTTTTTT,TRBV1,TRBJ2-2,.,.
CASSIVDRAKNIQYF,TGTGCCAGTAGTATAGTGGACAGAGCCAAAAACATTCAGTACTTC,TRBV19,TRBJ2-4,.,.
CASGRLLMDEQFF,TGCGCCAGCGGGAGACTCCTAATGGATGAGCAGTTCTTC,TRBV10-2,TRBJ2-1,.,.
CASSLSSGPYEQYF,TGTGCCAGCAGTTTAAGCAGCGGACCCTACGAGCAGTACTTC,TRBV27,TRBJ2-7,.,.
CASSPQGPTNEKLFF,TGTGCCAGCTCACCTCAGGGTCCGACTAATGAAAAACTGTTTTTT,TRBV18,TRBJ1-4,.,once
CAWSGTGSYEQYF,TGTGCCTGGAGTGGTACAGGGAGCTACGAGCAGTACTTC,TRBV30,TRBJ2-7,.,.
CASSQTGDEKLFF,TGTGCCAGCAGCCAAACAGGGGACGAAAAACTGTTTTTT,TRBV4-2,TRBJ1-4,TRBD1,few
CASSWGQGNGELFF,TGCGCCAGCAGCTGGGGACAGGGTAACGGGGAGCTGTTTTTT,TRBV5-1,TRBJ2-2,TRBD1,once
CASSFYHNEKLFF,TGTGCCAGCAGCTTCTATCATAATGAAAAACTGTTTTTT,TRBV7-9,TRBJ1-4,.,.
CASSIYYSHTEAFF,TGTGCCAGTAGTATCTATTACAGCCACACTGAAGCTTTCTTT,TRBV19,TRBJ1-1,.,.
CASSLTGYSNQPQHF,TGCGCCAGCAGCTTGACGGGGTATAGCAATCAGCCCCAGCATTTT,TRBV5-1,TRBJ1-5,.,.
CAISESGGIPGEKLFF,TGTGCCATCAGTGAGTCGGGGGGGATCCCGGGTGAAAAACTGTTTTTT,TRBV10-3,TRBJ1-4,.,.
CASRVGARDEKLFF,TGTGCCAGTAGGGTAGGGGCCCGGGATGAAAAACTGTTTTTT,TRBV19,TRBJ1-4,.,.
CASSPSGTPGETQYF,TGTGCCAGCAGCCCAAGCGGGACCCCCGGGGAGACCCAGTACTTC,TRBV7-9,TRBJ2-5,TRBD2,.
CSARDWRQAFF,TGCAGTGCTAGAGACTGGAGGCAAGCTTTCTTT,TRBV20-1,TRBJ1-1,.,.
CASSPRQGMALAEAFF,TGTGCCAGCTCACCACGACAGGGGATGGCTTTAGCTGAAGCTTTCTTT,TRBV18,TRBJ1-1,TRBD1,few
CASSQDPHGDGTDTQYF,TGCGCCAGCAGCCAAGATCCTCACGGGGATGGCACAGATACGCAGTATTTT,TRBV4-3,TRBJ2-3,.,.
CASSPEARGIEQYF,TGTGCCAGCAGTCCAGAAGCCAGGGGAATCGAGCAGTACTTC,TRBV28,TRBJ2-7,.,.